The clone carrying this T cell receptor beta chain has ten or more counts. This sample was included in a study of metastatic and nonmetastatic thyroid tumors. Study-wide background: Samples came from malignant and benign thyroid patients, and repertoires were compared across blood and tumor or nodule tissue.

No treatment had been given to any patient before thyroid surgery. TCRdb re-called the PCR reads with MiXCR. The sample has about 27,000 clones, roughly 14% seen once. The clonotype originates from a male donor with papillary thyroid cancer or a benign thyroid nodule (not recorded which). Some clones in this sample may be carry-over from other donors' samples. The sample was blood.

Here the CDR3 DNA reads TGTGCCAGCTCACCAAACCTAGAGACCCAGTACTTC. Protein product: CASSPNLETQYF. The rearrangement joins TRBV18 to TRBJ2-5; D ambiguous. The CDR3 is made up of 12 amino acids. The germline V and J ends were trimmed by 2 bases and 4 bases, with 5 bases remaining between them. CDR1 and CDR2 from the germline V gene are KGHSH and LQKENI.